These 8 T cell receptor beta chains came from one sample sequenced in a study of blood T cell repertoires in COVID-19. Libraries were prepared by immunoSEQ multiplex PCR; TCRdb keeps only in-frame clonotypes and omits some of them. The sample gives about 77,000 clones, roughly 80% of which show up once; less than 6% is in the top ten. What was sequenced was peripheral blood. These receptors originate from a woman in her 70s with acute or convalescent COVID-19.

This chain joins TRBV7-9 and TRBJ1-1; 8 nucleotides agree with TRBD1. The V gene end was trimmed by 5 bases and the J gene end by 1 base; junction bases not matched to a gene: 6. The CDR3 sequence is 15 residues long. In germline, CDR1 is SEHNR, CDR2 FQNEAQ (reference sequence). This chain's CDR3 is CASSNAGGRNTEAFF. For the CDR3, the DNA is TGTGCCAGCAGCAACGCAGGGGGCAGGAACACTGAAGCTTTCTTT.

The sample holds a few counts of this clone. The chain has TRBV12-3 or TRBV12-4 and TRBJ1-1; D might be TRBD1 (5 bases). This CDR3 region has 13 residues. V was trimmed by 3 bases and J by 6 bases, leaving 11 bases between them. This CDR3 is CASSFIRAPEAFF. For the CDR3, the DNA is TGTGCCAGCAGTTTCATCAGGGCCCCTGAAGCTTTCTTT.

The chain uses TRBV20-1 and TRBJ1-1; tentative D call: TRBD1 (5 bases). There are 10 residues in the CDR3. Deletions cut 6 bases from V and 7 bases from J, with 9 bases between. Germline V lookup: CDR1 DFQATT, CDR2 SNEGSKA (reference sequence). CDR3 loop: CSARAGEAFF. CDR3 in DNA: TGCAGTGCCAGGGCAGGTGAAGCTTTCTTT.

The J gene is TRBJ2-7, the V gene TRBV7-2, with 10 bases aligning to TRBD2. The CDR3 runs 17 residues. The V gene's germline CDR1 is SGHTA and CDR2 FQGNSA. V dropped 5 bases and J dropped 1; count of bases not matched to a gene: 11. The CDR3 protein is CASSETGTSARSYEQYF. CDR3 nucleotide sequence: TGTGCCAGCAGCGAGACCGGGACTAGCGCACGATCCTACGAGCAGTACTTC.

This clone appeared once. The chain combines TRBV19 with TRBJ1-4, with no clear D. V was clipped by 3 bases and J by 5 bases, with 19 bases between them. The CDR3 covers 17 residues. In germline, CDR1 is LNHDA, CDR2 SQIVND (reference sequence). The CDR3 protein is CASSMTVGAAANEKLFF. CDR3 DNA: TGTGCCAGTAGTATGACTGTAGGAGCGGCCGCGAATGAAAAACTGTTTTTT.

The J gene is TRBJ1-1, the V gene TRBV19, with 9 bases lining up with TRBD1. This CDR3 has 15 residues. CDR1 and CDR2 from the germline V gene are LNHDA and SQIVND (reference sequence). The V gene end was trimmed by 6 bases and the J gene end by 4 bases; junction bases not matched to a gene: 9. CDR3: CASSLQGADFTEAFF. DNA of the CDR3: TGTGCCAGTAGCCTACAGGGGGCCGACTTCACTGAAGCTTTCTTT.

V and J are TRBV19 and TRBJ2-1, with 9 bases fitting TRBD2. There are 18 residues in the CDR3. Trimming at V came to 4 bases and at J to 0 bases, leaving 10 bases not matched to a gene. Germline CDR1 is LNHDA and CDR2 is SQIVND (reference sequence). CDR3 coding DNA: TGTGCCAGTAGTACCTTAGCGGGGGCCCAAAGCTCCTACAATGAGCAGTTCTTC. Translating it yields CASSTLAGAQSSYNEQFF.

This clone has a handful of counts. The J gene is TRBJ2-5, the V gene TRBV10-3, with TRBD1 matching 10 bases. V lost 2 bases to trimming and J lost 3 bases; unmatched junction nucleotides: 0. The V gene's germline CDR1 is ENHRY and CDR2 SYGVKD. This CDR3 has 14 residues. The CDR3 region has the DNA TGTGCCATCAGTGAGGGACAGGGGGAAGAGACCCAGTACTTC. It encodes CAISEGQGEETQYF.